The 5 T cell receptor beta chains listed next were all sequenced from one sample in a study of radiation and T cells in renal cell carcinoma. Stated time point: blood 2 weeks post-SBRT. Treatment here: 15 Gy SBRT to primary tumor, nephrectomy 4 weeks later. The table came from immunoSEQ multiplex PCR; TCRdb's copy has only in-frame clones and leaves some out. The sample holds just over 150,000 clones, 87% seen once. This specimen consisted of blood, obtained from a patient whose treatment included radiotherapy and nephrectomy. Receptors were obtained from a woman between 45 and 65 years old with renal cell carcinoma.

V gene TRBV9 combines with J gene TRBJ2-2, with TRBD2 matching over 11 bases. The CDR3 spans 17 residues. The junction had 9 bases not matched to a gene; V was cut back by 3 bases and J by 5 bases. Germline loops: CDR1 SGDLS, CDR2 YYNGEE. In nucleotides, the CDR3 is TGTGCCAGCAGCGGTAGCGGGGGGGCCGTTCGTACCGGGGAGCTGTTTTTT. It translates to CASSGSGGAVRTGELFF.

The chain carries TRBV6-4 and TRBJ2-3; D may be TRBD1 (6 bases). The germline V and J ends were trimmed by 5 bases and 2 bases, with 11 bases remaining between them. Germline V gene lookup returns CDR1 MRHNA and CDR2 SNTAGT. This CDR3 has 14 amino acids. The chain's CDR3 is CASSRQGNTDTQYF. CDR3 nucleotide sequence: TGTGCCAGCAGTCGGCAGGGGAACACAGATACGCAGTATTTT.

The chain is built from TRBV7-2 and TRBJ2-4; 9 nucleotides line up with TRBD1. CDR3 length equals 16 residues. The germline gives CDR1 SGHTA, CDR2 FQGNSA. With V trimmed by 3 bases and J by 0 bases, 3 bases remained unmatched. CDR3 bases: TGTGCCAGCAGCTTTGGGGACAGGGTAGCCAAAAACATTCAGTACTTC. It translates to CASSFGDRVAKNIQYF.

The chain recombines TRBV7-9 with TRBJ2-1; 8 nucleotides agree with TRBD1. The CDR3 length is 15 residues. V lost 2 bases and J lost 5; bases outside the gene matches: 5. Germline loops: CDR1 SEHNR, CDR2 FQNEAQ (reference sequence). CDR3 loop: CASSLPSRGHNEQFF. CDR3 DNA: TGTGCCAGCAGCTTACCTAGCAGGGGGCACAATGAGCAGTTCTTC.

The CDR3 reads CASSEFHGGAPYF. The DNA of the CDR3 is TGTGCCAGCAGTGAATTCCACGGAGGGGCACCTTACTTC. The V gene is TRBV2, the J gene TRBJ2-7, with TRBD2 as a possible D gene (6 bases). The CDR3 has 13 amino acids. The germline gives CDR1 SNHLY, CDR2 FYNNEI. V was trimmed by 2 bases and J by 13 bases, leaving 18 bases between them. Looking up the rest from reference TRBV2 and TRBJ2-7 gives the full variable domain: EPEVTQTPSHQVTQMGQEVILRCVPISNHLYFYWYRQILGQKVEFLVSFYNNEISEKSEIFDDQFSVERPDGSNFTLKIRSTKLEDSAMYFCASSEFHGGAPYFGPGTRLTVT.